This is a list of T cell receptor beta chains from one sample in a study of control samples from healthy donors and cancer patients. Libraries were prepared by immunoSEQ multiplex PCR; TCRdb keeps only in-frame clonotypes and omits some of them. The sample includes around 150,000 clones, 88% of them seen just once. Sample: blood. These receptors were obtained from a man younger than 35 in good health. The CDR3 runs from the conserved cysteine through the conserved F or W. A D gene is named only where the DNA matches it firmly. Clone size is not always given. Where it is, it says once, few, many or a class for expanded clones.

D gene: TRBD1
clone size: .
V gene: TRBV6-2/TRBV6-3
J gene: TRBJ2-7
CDR3 DNA: TGTGCCAGCAGCACAATGGACAGGCTCCCCTACGAGCAGTACTTC
CDR3 protein: CASSTMDRLPYEQYF

D gene: .
clone size: .
V gene: TRBV5-6
J gene: TRBJ2-7
CDR3 DNA: TGTGCCAGCAGCTCCCGGGACCGCTCTTACGAGCAGTACTTC
CDR3 protein: CASSSRDRSYEQYF

D gene: .
clone size: .
V gene: TRBV11-1
J gene: TRBJ2-7
CDR3 DNA: TGTGCCAGCAGCCCATTCGGTGCTGAACCCTACGAGCAGTACTTC
CDR3 protein: CASSPFGAEPYEQYF

D gene: TRBD1
clone size: .
V gene: TRBV28
J gene: TRBJ2-2
CDR3 DNA: TGTGCCGGAGGACAGGGGGACGCCGGGGAGCTGTTTTTT
CDR3 protein: CAGGQGDAGELFF

D gene: .
clone size: once
V gene: TRBV28
J gene: TRBJ2-7
CDR3 DNA: TGTGCCAGCAGCCCAATGGGGCCCTACGAGCAGTACTTC
CDR3 protein: CASSPMGPYEQYF

D gene: TRBD1
clone size: .
V gene: TRBV7-2
J gene: TRBJ1-4
CDR3 DNA: TGTGCCAGCAGCTTAGTTGGCAGGGGGGAAAAACTGTTTTTT
CDR3 protein: CASSLVGRGEKLFF

D gene: .
clone size: .
V gene: TRBV3-1/TRBV3-2
J gene: TRBJ1-6
CDR3 DNA: TGTGCCAGCAGCCAGAAGAAGAGGACGGTCAAGAATTCACCCCTCCACTTT
CDR3 protein: CASSQKKRTVKNSPLHF

D gene: .
clone size: .
V gene: TRBV18
J gene: TRBJ2-7
CDR3 DNA: TGTGCCAGCTCACCACCGCACAAACCGACCTACGAGCAGTACTTC
CDR3 protein: CASSPPHKPTYEQYF

D gene: .
clone size: .
V gene: TRBV30
J gene: TRBJ1-1
CDR3 DNA: TGTGCCTGGAGTGAATATGTGGCTAACACTGAAGCTTTCTTT
CDR3 protein: CAWSEYVANTEAFF

D gene: .
clone size: .
V gene: TRBV21-1
J gene: TRBJ1-5
CDR3 DNA: TGTGCCAGCAGCAAACTGGGGCAGCCCCAGCATTTT
CDR3 protein: CASSKLGQPQHF

D gene: .
clone size: few
V gene: TRBV18
J gene: TRBJ1-2
CDR3 DNA: TGTGCCAGCTCACCTCCAGGGAGCTATGGCTACACCTTC
CDR3 protein: CASSPPGSYGYTF

D gene: .
clone size: .
V gene: TRBV18
J gene: TRBJ2-7
CDR3 DNA: TGTGCCAGCTCACCAGAGTCCTCCTACGAGCAGTACTTC
CDR3 protein: CASSPESSYEQYF

D gene: .
clone size: .
V gene: TRBV7-6
J gene: TRBJ2-2
CDR3 DNA: TGTGCCACTCGCAAACGGGGGACGCGCGGCTGGGGGGAGCTGTTTTTT
CDR3 protein: CATRKRGTRGWGELFF

D gene: .
clone size: .
V gene: TRBV5-6
J gene: TRBJ1-1
CDR3 DNA: TGTGCCAGCAGCTTGGGCGGGGCCAGCACTGAAGCTTTCTTT
CDR3 protein: CASSLGGASTEAFF